The TCR beta chain described here comes from a study of shared clonotypes between healthy human individuals. Only CD45RO-negative cells positively selected for CCR7 counted as naive CD8 cells, so terminally differentiated effector memory CD45RA+ cells were excluded. The assay ran at deep level. Assay: immunoSEQ multiplex PCR; the TCRdb copy retains only in-frame clones and omits some. The repertoire holds around 1.9 million clones, with roughly 95% as singletons. Regarding this clone: Antigen: not known.

Broader study findings: A generally larger estimated richness was seen in naive subsets than in memory subsets.

The sequenced material came from naive CD8+ T cells from PBMCs. This sequence originates from a man aged 18 to 29 in good health. Some clones in this sample may be carry-over from other donors' samples.

The CDR3 DNA reads as TGTGCCAGCAAGAAAGCTGCAACTAATGAAAAACTGTTTTTT. Its protein is CASKKAATNEKLFF. This chain uses TRBV28 with TRBJ1-4, with D unresolved. CDR1 and CDR2 (germline): MDHEN, SYDVKM. V lost 7 bases to trimming and J lost 0 bases, with 9 bases between them. This CDR3 is built from 14 residues.